The source of this T cell receptor beta chain is a study of blood T cells in healthy people across ages. Study in general: Using template switching, researchers captured about one barcoded beta molecule for each two T cells.

Next came a second PCR, run for about 7 to 12 cycles, which used a sample-barcoded 5' primer along with a J-beta primer mix. Every cDNA molecule bore a tag from a template-switch adaptor containing 12 random nucleotides. TCRdb reanalysed the 5' RACE reads using MiXCR and keeps one entry per CDR3 protein. The table lists about 1.1 million distinct CDR3 sequences, roughly two fifths of them singletons. J gave up 4 bases and V 4 bases, and 4 bases lay outside the gene matches. The CDR3 is made up of 15 amino acids. CDR1 is SGHRS and CDR2 is YFSETQ in the germline V gene. This clonotype came up once. The rearrangement uses TRBV5-1 and TRBJ1-6; 8 bases map to TRBD1. Sequencing was carried out using blood. The sequence derives from a man aged 18 to 29 in good health. In DNA form, the CDR3 reads TGCGCCAGCAGCGGGACAGGACCATATAATTCACCCCTCCACTTT. It yields the protein CASSGTGPYNSPLHF.